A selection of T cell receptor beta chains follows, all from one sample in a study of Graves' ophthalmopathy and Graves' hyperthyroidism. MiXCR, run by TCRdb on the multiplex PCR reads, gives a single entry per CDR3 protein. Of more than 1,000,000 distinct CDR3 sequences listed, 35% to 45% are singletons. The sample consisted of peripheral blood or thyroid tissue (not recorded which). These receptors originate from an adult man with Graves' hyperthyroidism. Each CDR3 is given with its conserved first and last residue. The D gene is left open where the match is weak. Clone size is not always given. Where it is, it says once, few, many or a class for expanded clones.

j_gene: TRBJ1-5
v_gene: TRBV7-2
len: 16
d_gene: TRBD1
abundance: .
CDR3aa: CASSVPGQGPGWPQHF
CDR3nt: TGTGCCAGCAGCGTACCGGGACAGGGGCCTGGATGGCCCCAGCATTTT

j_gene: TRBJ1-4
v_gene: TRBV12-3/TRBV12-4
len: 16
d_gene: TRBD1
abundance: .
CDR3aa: CASSLAGTGADEKLFF
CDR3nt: TGTGCCAGCAGTTTAGCGGGGACAGGGGCCGATGAAAAACTGTTTTTT

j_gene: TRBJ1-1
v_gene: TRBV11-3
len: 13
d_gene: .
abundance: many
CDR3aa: CASSLMMNTEAFF
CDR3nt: TGTGCCAGCAGCTTAATGATGAACACTGAAGCTTTCTTT

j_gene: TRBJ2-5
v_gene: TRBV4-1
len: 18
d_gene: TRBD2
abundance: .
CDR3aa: CASSQVASGGTYQETRYF
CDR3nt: TGCGCCAGCAGCCAAGTTGCTAGCGGGGGGACCTACCAAGAGACCCGGTACTTC

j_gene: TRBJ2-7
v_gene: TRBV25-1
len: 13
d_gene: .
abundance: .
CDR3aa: CASSPRRGGELYF
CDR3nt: TGTGCCAGCAGCCCGCGCAGGGGCGGGGAGCTGTACTTC

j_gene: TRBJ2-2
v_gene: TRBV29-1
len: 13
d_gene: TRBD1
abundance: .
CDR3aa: CSAGTVNTGELFF
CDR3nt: TGCAGCGCCGGGACAGTGAACACCGGGGAGCTGTTTTTT

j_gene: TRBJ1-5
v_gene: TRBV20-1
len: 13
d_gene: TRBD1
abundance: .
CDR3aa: CSANRDRGQPQHF
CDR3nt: TGCAGTGCTAACCGGGACAGGGGGCAGCCCCAGCATTTT

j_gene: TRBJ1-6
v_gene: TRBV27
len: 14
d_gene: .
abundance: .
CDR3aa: CASALREGNSPLHF
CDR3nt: TGTGCCAGCGCCCTAAGGGAGGGGAATTCACCCCTCCACTTT

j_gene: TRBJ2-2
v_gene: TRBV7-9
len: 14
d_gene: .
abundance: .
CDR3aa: CASSPAVGPGELFF
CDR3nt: TGTGCCAGCAGTCCGGCGGTAGGGCCCGGGGAGCTGTTTTTT

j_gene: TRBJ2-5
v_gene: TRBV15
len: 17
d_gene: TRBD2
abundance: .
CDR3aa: CATSRSTGGQVRETQYF
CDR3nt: TGTGCCACCAGCAGATCGACGGGGGGTCAGGTGAGGGAGACCCAGTACTTC

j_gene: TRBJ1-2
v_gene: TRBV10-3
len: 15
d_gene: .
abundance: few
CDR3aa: CAISESPGGNYGYTF
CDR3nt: TGTGCCATCAGTGAGTCCCCTGGGGGCAACTATGGCTACACCTTC

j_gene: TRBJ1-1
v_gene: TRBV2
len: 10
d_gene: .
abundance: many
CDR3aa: CASSGQLAFF
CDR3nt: TGTGCCAGCAGTGGACAGCTAGCTTTCTTT

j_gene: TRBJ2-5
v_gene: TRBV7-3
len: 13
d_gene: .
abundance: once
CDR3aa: CASGRTRQETQYF
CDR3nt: TGTGCCAGCGGCAGGACTCGGCAAGAGACCCAGTACTTC

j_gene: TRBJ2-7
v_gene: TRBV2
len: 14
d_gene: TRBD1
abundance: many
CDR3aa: CASSRDRVVGEQYF
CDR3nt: TGTGCCAGCAGCCGGGACAGGGTGGTCGGCGAGCAGTACTTC

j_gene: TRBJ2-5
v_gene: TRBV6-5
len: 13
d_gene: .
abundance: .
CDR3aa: CASTRRSGETQYF
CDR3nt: TGTGCCAGCACCCGCCGAAGCGGAGAGACCCAGTACTTC

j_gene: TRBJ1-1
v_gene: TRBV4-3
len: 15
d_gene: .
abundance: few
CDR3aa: CASSQETGGYTEAFF
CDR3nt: TGCGCCAGCAGCCAAGAAACAGGCGGGTACACTGAAGCTTTCTTT

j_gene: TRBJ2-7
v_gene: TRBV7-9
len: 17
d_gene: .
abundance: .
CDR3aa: CASSFFPRVGRDYEQYF
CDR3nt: TGTGCCAGCAGCTTCTTCCCCAGGGTGGGCAGGGACTACGAGCAGTACTTC

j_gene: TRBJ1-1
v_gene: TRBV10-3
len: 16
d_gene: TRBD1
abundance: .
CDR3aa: CASSWKPGQVDTEAFF
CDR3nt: TGTGCCAGCAGTTGGAAACCGGGACAGGTGGACACTGAAGCTTTCTTT

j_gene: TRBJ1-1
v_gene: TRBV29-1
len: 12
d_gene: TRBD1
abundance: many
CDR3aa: CSALTGSAEAFF
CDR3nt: TGCAGCGCACTGACAGGGAGCGCTGAAGCTTTCTTT

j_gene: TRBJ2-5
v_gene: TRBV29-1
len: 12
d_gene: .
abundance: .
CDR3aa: CSVLLAQETQYF
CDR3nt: TGCAGCGTGCTCCTGGCCCAAGAGACCCAGTACTTC

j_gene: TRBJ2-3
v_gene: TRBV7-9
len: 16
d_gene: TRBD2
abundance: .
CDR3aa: CASSSERGGYTDTQYF
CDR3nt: TGTGCCAGCAGCTCGGAGCGGGGGGGATACACAGATACGCAGTATTTT

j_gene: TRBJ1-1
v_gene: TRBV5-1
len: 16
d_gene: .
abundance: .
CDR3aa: CASRMGRVPMNTEAFF
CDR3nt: TGCGCCAGCCGGATGGGGAGGGTGCCGATGAACACTGAAGCTTTCTTT

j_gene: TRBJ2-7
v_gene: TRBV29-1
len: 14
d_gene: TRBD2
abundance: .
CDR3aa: CSAASSGSSYEQYF
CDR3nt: TGCAGCGCGGCGTCTAGCGGGAGCTCCTACGAGCAGTACTTC

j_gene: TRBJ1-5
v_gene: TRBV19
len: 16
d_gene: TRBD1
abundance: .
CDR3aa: CASSIRGQGLNQPQHF
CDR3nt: TGTGCCAGTAGTATAAGGGGACAGGGGCTCAATCAGCCCCAGCATTTT

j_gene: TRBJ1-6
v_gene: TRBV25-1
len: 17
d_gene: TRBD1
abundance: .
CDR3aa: CASSEGTGDSATSPLHF
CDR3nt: TGTGCCAGCAGTGAGGGAACCGGGGACAGCGCGACTTCACCCCTCCACTTT

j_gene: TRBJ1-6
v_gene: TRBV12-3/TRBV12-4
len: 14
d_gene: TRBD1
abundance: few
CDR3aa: CASSLTGADTPLHF
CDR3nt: TGTGCCAGCAGTCTTACAGGGGCCGATACACCCCTCCACTTT

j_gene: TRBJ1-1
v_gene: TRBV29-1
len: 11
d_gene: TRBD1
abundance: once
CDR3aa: CSLGTVTEAFF
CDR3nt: TGCAGCTTAGGGACAGTCACTGAAGCTTTCTTT

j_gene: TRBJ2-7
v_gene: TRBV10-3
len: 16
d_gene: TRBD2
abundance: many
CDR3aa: CAISSRTSGGSYEQYF
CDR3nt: TGTGCCATCAGTTCTCGAACTAGCGGGGGCTCCTACGAGCAGTACTTC

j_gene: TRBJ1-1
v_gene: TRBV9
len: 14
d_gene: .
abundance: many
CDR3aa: CASSVATRGTEAFF
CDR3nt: TGTGCCAGCAGCGTAGCCACCAGGGGCACTGAAGCTTTCTTT

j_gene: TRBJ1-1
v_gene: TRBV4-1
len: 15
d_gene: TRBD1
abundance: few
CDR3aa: CASSHNRGGLVKAFF
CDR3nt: TGCGCCAGCAGCCACAACAGGGGAGGCCTCGTTAAAGCTTTCTTT

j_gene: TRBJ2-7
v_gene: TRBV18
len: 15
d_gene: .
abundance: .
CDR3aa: CASSPTGQIIYEQYF
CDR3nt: TGTGCCAGCTCACCAACCGGACAGATTATCTACGAGCAGTACTTC

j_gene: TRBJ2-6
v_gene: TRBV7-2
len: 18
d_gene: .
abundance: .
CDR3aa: CASSPHVSRATGANVLTF
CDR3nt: TGTGCCAGCAGTCCCCATGTGTCCAGGGCTACTGGGGCCAACGTCCTGACTTTC

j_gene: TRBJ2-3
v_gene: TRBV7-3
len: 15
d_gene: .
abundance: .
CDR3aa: CASSLGGTSTDTQYF
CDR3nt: TGTGCCAGCAGCTTAGGTGGAACTAGCACAGATACGCAGTATTTT

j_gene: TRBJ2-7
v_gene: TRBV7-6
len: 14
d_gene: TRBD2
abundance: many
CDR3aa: CASSPSSGSYEQYF
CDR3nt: TGTGCCAGCAGCCCCTCTAGCGGATCCTACGAGCAGTACTTC

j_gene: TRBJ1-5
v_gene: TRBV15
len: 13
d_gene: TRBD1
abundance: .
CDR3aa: CATSREQGMVQHF
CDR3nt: TGTGCCACCAGCAGAGAACAGGGGATGGTCCAGCATTTT

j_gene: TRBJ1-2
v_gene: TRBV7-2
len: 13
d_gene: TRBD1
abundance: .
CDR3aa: CASSFGTEVGYTF
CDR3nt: TGTGCCAGCAGCTTCGGGACAGAAGTTGGCTACACCTTC

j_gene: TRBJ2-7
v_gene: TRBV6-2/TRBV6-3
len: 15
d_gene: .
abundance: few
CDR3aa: CASSKTWGAAYEQYF
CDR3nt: TGTGCCAGCAGCAAAACTTGGGGGGCCGCCTACGAGCAGTACTTC

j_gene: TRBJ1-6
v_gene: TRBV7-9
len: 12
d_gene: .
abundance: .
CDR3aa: CASSWLNSPLHF
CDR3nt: TGTGCCAGCAGCTGGTTGAATTCACCCCTCCACTTT

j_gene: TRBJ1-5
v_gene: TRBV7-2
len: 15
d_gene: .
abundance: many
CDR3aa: CASSWGLGGPQPQHF
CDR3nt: TGTGCCAGCAGCTGGGGGTTGGGGGGGCCACAGCCCCAGCATTTT

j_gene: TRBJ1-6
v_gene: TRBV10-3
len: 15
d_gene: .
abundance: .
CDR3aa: CAISGQGRPNSPLHF
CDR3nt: TGTGCCATCAGTGGGCAGGGACGGCCAAATTCACCCCTCCACTTT

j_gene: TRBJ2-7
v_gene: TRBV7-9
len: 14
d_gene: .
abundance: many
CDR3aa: CASSTTGADYEQYF
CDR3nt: TGTGCCAGCAGCACAACAGGAGCCGACTACGAGCAGTACTTC

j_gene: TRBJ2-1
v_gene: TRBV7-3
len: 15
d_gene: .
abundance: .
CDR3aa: CASSISGGGYNEQFF
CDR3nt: TGTGCCAGCAGTATATCTGGCGGAGGATACAATGAGCAGTTCTTC